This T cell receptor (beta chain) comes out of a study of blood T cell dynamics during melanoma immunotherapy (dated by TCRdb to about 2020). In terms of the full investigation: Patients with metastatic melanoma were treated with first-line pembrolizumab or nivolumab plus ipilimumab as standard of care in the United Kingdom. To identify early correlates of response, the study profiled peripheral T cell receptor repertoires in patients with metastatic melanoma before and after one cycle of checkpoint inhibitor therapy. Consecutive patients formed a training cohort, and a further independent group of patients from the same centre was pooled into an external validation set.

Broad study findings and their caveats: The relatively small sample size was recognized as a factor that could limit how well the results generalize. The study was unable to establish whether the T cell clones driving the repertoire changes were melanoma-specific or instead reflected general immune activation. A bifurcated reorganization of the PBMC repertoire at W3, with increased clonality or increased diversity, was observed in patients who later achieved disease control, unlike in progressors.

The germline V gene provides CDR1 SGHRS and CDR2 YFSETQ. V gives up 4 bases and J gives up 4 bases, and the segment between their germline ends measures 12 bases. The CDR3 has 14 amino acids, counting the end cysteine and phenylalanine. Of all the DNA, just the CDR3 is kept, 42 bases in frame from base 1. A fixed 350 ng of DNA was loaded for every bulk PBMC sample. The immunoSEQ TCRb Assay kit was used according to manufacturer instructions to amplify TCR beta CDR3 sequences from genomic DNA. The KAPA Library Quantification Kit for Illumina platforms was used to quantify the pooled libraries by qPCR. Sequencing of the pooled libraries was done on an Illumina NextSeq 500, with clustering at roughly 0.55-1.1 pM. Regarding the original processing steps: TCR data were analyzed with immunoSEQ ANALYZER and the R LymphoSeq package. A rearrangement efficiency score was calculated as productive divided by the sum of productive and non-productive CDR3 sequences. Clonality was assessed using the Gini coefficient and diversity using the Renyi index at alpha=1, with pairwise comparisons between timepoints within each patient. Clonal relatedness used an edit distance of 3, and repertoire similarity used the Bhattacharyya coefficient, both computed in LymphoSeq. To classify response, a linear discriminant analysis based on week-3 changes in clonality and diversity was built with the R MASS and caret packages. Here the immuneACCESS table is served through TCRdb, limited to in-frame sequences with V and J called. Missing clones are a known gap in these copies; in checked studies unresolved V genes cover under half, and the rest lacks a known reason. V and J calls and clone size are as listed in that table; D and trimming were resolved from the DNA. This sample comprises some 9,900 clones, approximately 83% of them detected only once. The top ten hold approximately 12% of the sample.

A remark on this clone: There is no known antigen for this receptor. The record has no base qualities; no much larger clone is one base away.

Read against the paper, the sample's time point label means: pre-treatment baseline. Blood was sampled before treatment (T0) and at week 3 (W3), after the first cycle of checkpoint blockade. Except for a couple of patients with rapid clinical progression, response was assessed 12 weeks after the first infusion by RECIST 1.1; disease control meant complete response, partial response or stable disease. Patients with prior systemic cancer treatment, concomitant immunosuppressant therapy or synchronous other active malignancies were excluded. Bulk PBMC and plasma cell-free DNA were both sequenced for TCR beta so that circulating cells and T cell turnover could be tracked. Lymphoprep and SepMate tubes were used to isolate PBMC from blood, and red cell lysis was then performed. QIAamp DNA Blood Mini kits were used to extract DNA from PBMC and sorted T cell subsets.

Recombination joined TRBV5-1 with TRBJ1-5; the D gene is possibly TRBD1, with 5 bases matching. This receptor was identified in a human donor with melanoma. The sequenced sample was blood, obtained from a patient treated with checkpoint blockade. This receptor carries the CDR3 CASSAGEINQPQHF. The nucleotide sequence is TGCGCCAGCAGCGCGGGGGAGATAAATCAGCCCCAGCATTTT.